The present T cell receptor beta chain was sequenced within a study of cytotoxic CD8 clonotypes in ibrutinib-treated CLL. Across the whole study: There were roughly twelve relapsed/refractory patients and 15 treatment-naive patients, and 17 to 18 were IGHV unmutated. General study findings and limits: Clonality increased with ibrutinib response but returned toward baseline at progression. Contraction or stability on treatment characterized the public clonotypes, which were uncommon.

Sequencing used immunoSEQ multiplex PCR; TCRdb keeps in-frame clones, though not all of them. Seen here are tens of thousands of clones, about nine tenths observed once, and the top ten hold approximately 3%. The V end was cut by 3 bases, the J end by 1 base, with 13 bases between. CDR1 and CDR2 from the germline V gene are SGHAT and FQNNGV. The CDR3 is made up of 15 amino acids. To note about this clone: Its matching antigen is unknown.

This receptor was taken from a human donor with chronic lymphocytic leukemia. Sequences were derived from PBMCs, sampled after 12 months of ibrutinib treatment. The chain couples TRBV11-2 to TRBJ2-7, with a tentative D call TRBD1 (6 bases). The CDR3 here is CASSFRDIPSYEQYF. CDR3 coding DNA: TGTGCCAGCAGCTTCAGGGACATCCCGTCCTACGAGCAGTACTTC.